This TCR beta chain originates from a study of STAT5B mutations in CD4+ large granular lymphocyte leukemia. Some clones are missing from TCRdb's copy, which holds only in-frame ones; the method was immunoSEQ multiplex PCR. The table records 25,000 to 30,000 clones, more than 60% of them present only once. The CDR3 runs to 10 residues. The V gene lost 5 bases and the J gene lost 7 bases, with 6 bases spanning the gap. Germline CDR1 reads SEHNR; CDR2 reads FQNEAQ (reference sequence). This TCR came from a human donor in good health. The sample consisted of CD4+ T cells from blood buffy coats. The chain employs TRBV7-9 and TRBJ2-7; D is possibly TRBD1 (5 bases). CDR3 sequence: CASSPGEQYV. In DNA form, the CDR3 reads TGTGCCAGCAGCCCAGGGGAGCAGTACGTC.